The clone carrying this T cell receptor (beta chain) was detected ten times or more. Its antigen is not known. This CDR3 region has 14 residues. V dropped 3 bases and J dropped 1 base, with 10 bases sitting between them. The whole isolated RNA underwent reverse transcription, so sequencing captured expressed TCRB transcripts. Assay used: immunoSEQ multiplex PCR; TCRdb lists only in-frame clones, some missing. The table records roughly 300,000 clones, around an eighth of them present only once. These data belong to a study of beta chain features in type 1 diabetes. Study-level points and caveats: Shortening of TCRB CDR3s, moderate but significant, appeared in all four CD4+ subsets of Type 1 diabetes patients. Type 1 diabetes patients had VDJ junctions that carried fewer insertions and more deletions. PCR may have favored shorter templates equally in patients and controls.

This sequence originates from a man aged 30 to 39 with type 1 diabetes. Sequencing used naive CD4+ T cells from blood. The V gene is TRBV23-1, the J gene TRBJ2-7, with TRBD1 as a possible D gene (6 bases). TRBV23-1 has ORF status, its function being uncertain. The CDR3 sequence: CASSHGGQSYEQYF. The CDR3 bases are TGCGCCAGCAGTCATGGAGGACAGTCCTACGAGCAGTACTTC.